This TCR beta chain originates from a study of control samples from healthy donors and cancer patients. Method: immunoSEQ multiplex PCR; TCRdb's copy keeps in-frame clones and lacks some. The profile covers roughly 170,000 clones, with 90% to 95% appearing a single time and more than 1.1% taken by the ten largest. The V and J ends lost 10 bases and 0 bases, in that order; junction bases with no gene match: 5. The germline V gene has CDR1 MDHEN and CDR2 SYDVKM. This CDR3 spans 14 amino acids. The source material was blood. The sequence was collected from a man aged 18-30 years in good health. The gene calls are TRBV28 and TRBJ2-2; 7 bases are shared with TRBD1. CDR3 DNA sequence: TGTGCCACCGGGACAGTCCCGAACACCGGGGAGCTGTTTTTT. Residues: CATGTVPNTGELFF. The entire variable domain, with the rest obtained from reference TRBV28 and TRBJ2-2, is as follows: DVKVTQSSRYLVKRTGEKVFLECVQDMDHENMFWYRQDPGLGLRLIYFSYDVKMKEKGDIPEGYSVSREKKERFSLILESASTNQTSMYLCATGTVPNTGELFFGEGSRLTVL.